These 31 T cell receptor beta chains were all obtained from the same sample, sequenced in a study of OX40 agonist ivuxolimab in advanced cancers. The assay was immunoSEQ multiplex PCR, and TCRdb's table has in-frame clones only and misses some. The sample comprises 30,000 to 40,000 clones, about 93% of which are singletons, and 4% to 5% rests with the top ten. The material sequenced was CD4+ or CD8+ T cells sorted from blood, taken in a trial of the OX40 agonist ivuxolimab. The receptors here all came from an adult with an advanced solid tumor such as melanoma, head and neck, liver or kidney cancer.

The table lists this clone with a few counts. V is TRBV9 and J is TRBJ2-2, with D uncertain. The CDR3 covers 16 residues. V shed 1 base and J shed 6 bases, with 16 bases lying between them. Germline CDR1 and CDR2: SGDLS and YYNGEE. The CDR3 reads CASSVTLEATSGELFF. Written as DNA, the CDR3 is TGTGCCAGCAGCGTAACCCTTGAGGCGACGTCCGGGGAGCTGTTTTTT.

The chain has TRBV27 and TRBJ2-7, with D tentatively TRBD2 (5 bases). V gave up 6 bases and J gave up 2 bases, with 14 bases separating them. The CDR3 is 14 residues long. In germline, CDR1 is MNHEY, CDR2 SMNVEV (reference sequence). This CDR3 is CASSTARDPYEQYF. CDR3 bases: TGTGCCAGCAGCACGGCCCGGGATCCCTACGAGCAGTACTTC.

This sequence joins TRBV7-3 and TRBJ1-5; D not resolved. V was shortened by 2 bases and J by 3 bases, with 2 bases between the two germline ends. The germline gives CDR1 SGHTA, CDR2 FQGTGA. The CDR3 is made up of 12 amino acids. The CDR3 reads CASSLANQPQHF. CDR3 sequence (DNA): TGTGCCAGCAGCTTAGCCAATCAGCCCCAGCATTTT.

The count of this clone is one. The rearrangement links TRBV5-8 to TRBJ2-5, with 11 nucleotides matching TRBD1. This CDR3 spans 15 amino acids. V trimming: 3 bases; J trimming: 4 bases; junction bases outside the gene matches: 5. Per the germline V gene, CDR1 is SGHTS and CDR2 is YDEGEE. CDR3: CASSSGTGGGETQYF. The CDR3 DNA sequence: TGTGCCAGCAGCTCCGGGACAGGGGGAGGAGAGACCCAGTACTTC.

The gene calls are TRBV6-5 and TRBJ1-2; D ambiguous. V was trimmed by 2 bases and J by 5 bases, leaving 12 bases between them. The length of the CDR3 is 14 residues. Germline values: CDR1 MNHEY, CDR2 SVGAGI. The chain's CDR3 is CASSYGPDGYGYTF. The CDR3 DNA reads TGTGCCAGCAGTTACGGGCCAGACGGGTATGGCTACACCTTC.

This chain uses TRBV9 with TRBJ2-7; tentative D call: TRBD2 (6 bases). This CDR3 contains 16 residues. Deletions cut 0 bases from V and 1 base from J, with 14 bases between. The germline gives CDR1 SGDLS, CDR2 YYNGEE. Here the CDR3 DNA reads TGTGCCAGCAGCGTAGTTGCGGAGGGGTTGTCCTACGAGCAGTACTTC. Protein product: CASSVVAEGLSYEQYF.

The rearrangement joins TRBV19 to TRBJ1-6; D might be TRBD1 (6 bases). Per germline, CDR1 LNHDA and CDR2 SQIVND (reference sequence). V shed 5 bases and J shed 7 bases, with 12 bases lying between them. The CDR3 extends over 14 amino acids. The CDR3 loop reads CASSLRQANSPLHF. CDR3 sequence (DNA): TGTGCCAGTAGTCTACGACAGGCGAATTCACCCCTCCACTTT.

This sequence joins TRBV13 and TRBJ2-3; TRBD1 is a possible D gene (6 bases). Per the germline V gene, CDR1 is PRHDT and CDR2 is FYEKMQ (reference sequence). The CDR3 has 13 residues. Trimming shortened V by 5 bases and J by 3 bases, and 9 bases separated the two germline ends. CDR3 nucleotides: TGTGCCAGCAGCCCTACAGGGACAGATACGCAGTATTTT. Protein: CASSPTGTDTQYF.

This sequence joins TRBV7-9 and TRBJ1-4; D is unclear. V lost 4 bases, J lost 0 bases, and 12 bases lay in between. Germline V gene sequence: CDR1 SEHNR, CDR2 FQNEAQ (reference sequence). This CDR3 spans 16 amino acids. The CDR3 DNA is TGTGCCAGCAGCTCCTATGAGATAGCAACTAATGAAAAACTGTTTTTT. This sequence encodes CASSSYEIATNEKLFF.

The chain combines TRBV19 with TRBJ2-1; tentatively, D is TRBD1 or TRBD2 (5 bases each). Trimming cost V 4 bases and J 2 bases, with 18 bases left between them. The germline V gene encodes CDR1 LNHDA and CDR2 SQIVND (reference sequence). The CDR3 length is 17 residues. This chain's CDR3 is CASSTNSLGTPYNEQFF. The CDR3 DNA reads TGTGCCAGTAGTACAAATTCTCTGGGGACCCCCTACAATGAGCAGTTCTTC. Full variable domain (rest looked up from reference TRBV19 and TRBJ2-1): DGGITQSPKYLFRKEGQNVTLSCEQNLNHDAMYWYRQDPGQGLRLIYYSQIVNDFQKGDIAEGYSVSREKKESFPLTVTSAQKNPTAFYLCASSTNSLGTPYNEQFFGPGTRLTVL.

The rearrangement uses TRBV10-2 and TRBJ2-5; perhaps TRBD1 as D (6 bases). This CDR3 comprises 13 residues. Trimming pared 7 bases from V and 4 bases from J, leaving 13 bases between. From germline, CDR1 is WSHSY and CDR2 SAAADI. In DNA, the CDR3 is TGCGCCAGCAAAAACAGGGTGATAGAGACCCAGTACTTC. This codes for CASKNRVIETQYF.

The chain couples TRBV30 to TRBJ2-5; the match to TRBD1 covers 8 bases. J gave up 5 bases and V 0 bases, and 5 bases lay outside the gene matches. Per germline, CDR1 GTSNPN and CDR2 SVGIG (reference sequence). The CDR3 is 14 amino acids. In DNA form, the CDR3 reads TGTGCCTGGAGTGTACTGGACAGGGCGGAGACCCAGTACTTC. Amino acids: CAWSVLDRAETQYF.

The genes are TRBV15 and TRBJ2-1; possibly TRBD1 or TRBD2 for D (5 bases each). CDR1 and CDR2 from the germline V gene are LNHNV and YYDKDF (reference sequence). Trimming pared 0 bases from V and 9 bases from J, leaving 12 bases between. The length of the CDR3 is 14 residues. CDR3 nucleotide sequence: TGTGCCACCAGCAGAGATCGGGGCACGTCTGAGCAGTTCTTC. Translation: CATSRDRGTSEQFF.

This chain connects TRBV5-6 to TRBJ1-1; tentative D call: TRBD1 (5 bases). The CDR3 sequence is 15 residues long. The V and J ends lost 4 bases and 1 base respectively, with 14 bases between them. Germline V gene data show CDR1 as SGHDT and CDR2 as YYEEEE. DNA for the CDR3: TGTGCCAGCAGCGATCCCGGGACGGCGAACACTGAAGCTTTCTTT. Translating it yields CASSDPGTANTEAFF.

The CDR3 DNA is TGCGCCAGCAGCCAAGACTCTTTTTTGGATGAAAAACTGTTTTTT. It specifies CASSQDSFLDEKLFF. The chain joins TRBV4-3 to TRBJ1-4; D remains unclear. Germline CDR1 LGHNA, CDR2 YSLEER. The CDR3 is 15 residues long. Trimming removed 0 bases at V and 6 bases at J, with 11 bases between.

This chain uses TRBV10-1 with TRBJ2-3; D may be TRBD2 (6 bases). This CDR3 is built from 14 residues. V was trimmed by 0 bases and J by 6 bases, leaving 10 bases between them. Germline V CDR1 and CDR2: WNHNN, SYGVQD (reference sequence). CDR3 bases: TGCGCCAGCAGTGAGTCGAGGGGAGGCGATACGCAGTATTTT. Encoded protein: CASSESRGGDTQYF.

CDR3 amino acids: CAWSKGNQPQHF. The CDR3 bases are TGTGCCTGGAGTAAAGGAAATCAGCCCCAGCATTTT. The V gene is TRBV30, the J gene TRBJ1-5; D gene ambiguous. V shed 2 bases and J shed 4 bases, with 6 bases lying between them. Germline CDR1 reads GTSNPN; CDR2 reads SVGIG (reference sequence). The CDR3 consists of 12 residues.

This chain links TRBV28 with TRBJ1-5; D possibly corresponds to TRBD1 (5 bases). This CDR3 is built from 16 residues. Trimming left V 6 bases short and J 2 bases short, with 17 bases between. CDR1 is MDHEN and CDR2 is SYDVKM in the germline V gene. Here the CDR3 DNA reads TGTGCCAGCAGAAAAGGACGGCAGGGCGGCAATCAGCCCCAGCATTTT. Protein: CASRKGRQGGNQPQHF.

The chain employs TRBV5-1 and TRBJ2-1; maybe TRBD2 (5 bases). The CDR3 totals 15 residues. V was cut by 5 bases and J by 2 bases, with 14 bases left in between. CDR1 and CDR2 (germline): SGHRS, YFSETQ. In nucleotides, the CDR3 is TGCGCCAGCAGACCAGCGGCTAACACCTACAATGAGCAGTTCTTC. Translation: CASRPAANTYNEQFF.

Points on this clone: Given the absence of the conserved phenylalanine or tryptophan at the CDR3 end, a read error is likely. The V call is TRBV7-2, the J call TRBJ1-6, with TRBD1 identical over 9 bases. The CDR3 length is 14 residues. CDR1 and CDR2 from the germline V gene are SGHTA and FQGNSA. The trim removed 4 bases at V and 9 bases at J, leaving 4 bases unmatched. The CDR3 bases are TGTGCCAGCAGCTCTTACAGGGGGCTTTCACCCCTCCACCTT. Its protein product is CASSSYRGLSPLHL.

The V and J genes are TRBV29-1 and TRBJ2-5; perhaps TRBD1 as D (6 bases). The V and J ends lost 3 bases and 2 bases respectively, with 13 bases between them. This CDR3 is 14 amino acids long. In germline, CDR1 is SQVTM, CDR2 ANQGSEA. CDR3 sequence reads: CSVDPTGVQETQYF. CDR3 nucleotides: TGCAGCGTTGACCCGACAGGAGTTCAAGAGACCCAGTACTTC.

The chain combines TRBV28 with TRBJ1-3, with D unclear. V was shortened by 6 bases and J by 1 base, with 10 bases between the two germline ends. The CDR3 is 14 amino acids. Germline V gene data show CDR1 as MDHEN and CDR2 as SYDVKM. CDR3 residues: CASRGRGSGNTIYF. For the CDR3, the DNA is TGTGCCAGCAGGGGTCGAGGATCTGGAAACACCATATATTTT.

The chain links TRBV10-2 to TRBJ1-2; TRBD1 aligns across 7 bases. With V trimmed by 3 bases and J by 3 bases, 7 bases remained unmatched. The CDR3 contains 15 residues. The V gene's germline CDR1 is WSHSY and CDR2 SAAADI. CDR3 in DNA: TGCGCCAGCAGTGACAGTATCAGGGGGGACTATGGCTACACCTTC. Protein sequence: CASSDSIRGDYGYTF.

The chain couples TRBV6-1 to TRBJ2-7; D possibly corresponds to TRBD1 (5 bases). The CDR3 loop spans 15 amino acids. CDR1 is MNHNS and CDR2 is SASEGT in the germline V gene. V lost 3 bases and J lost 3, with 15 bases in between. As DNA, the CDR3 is TGTGCCAGCAGTGATTTTTCCAAGGGGAACTACGAGCAGTACTTC. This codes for CASSDFSKGNYEQYF.

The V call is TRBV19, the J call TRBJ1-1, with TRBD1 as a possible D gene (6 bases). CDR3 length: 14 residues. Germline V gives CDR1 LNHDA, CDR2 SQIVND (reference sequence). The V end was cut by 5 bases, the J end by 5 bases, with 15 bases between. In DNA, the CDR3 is TGTGCCAGTAGTTGGTCAGGGGAGGAGACTGAAGCTTTCTTT. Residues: CASSWSGEETEAFF.

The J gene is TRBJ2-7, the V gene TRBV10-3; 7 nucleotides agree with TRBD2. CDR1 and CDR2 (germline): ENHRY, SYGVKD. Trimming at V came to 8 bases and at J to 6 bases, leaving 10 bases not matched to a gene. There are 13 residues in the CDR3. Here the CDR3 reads CAIGGGPDSEQYF. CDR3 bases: TGTGCCATCGGCGGGGGACCCGACTCCGAGCAGTACTTC.

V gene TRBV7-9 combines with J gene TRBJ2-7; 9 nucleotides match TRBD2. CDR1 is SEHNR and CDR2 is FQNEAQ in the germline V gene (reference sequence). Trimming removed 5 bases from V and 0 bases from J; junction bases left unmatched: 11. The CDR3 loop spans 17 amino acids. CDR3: CASSRAGGFGSSYEQYF. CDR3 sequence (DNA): TGTGCCAGCAGCCGAGCGGGGGGCTTCGGTAGCTCCTACGAGCAGTACTTC.

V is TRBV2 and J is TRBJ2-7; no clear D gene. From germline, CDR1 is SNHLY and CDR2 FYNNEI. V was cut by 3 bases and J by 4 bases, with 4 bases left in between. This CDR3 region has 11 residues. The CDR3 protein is CASSDRYEQYF. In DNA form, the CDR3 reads TGTGCCAGCAGTGACAGGTACGAGCAGTACTTC.

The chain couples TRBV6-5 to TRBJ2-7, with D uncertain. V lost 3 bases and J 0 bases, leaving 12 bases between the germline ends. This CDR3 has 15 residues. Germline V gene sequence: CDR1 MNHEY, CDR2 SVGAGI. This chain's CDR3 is CASSYGQQSSYEQYF. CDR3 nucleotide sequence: TGTGCCAGCAGTTATGGGCAGCAGAGCTCCTACGAGCAGTACTTC.

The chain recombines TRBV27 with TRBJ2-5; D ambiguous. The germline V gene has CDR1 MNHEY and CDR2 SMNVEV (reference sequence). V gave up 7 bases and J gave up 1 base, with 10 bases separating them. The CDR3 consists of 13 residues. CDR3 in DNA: TGTGCCAGCAAACCTTGGACCCAAGAGACCCAGTACTTC. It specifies CASKPWTQETQYF.

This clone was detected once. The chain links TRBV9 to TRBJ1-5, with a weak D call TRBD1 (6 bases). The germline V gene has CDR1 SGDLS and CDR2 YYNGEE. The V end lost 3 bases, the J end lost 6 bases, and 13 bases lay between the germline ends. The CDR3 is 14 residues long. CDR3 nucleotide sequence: TGTGCCAGCAGCGGCGGACAGATGGGTCAGCCCCAGCATTTT. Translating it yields CASSGGQMGQPQHF.